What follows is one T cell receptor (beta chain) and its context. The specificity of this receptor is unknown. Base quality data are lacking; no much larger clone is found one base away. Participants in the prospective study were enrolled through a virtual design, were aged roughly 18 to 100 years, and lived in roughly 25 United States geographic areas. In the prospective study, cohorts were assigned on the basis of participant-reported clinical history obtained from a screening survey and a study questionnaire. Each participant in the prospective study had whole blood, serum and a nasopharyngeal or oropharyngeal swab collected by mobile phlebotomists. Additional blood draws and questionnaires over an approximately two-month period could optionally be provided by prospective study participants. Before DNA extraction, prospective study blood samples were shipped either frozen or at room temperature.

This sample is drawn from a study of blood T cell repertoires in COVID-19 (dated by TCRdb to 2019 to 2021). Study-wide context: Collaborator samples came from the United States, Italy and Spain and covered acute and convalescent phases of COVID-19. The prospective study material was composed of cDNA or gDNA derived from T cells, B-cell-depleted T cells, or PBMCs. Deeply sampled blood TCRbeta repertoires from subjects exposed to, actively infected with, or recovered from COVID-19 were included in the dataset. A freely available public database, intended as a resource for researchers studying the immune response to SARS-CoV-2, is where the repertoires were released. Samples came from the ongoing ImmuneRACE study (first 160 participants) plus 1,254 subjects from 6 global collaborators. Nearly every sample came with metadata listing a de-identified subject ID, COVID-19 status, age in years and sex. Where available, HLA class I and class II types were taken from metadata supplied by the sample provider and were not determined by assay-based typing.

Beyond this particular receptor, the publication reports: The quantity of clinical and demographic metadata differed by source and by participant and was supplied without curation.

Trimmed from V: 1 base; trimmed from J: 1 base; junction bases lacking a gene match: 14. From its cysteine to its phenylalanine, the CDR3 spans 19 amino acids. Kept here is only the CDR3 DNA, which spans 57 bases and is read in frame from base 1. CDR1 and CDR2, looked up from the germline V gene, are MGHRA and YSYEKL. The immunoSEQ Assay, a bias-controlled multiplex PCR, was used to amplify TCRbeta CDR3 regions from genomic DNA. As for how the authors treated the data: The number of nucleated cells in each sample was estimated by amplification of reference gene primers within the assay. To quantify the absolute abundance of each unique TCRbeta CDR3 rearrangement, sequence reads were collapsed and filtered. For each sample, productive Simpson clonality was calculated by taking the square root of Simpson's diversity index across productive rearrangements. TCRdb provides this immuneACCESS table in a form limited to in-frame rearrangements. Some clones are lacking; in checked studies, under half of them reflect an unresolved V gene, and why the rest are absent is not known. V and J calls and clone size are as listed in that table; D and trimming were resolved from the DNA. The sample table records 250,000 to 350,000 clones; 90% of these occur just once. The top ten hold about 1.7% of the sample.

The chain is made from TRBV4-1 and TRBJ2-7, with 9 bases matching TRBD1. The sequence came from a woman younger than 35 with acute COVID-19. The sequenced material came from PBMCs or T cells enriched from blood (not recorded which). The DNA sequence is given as TGCGCCAGCAGCCAAGGTCTTTTCGGGCTGGACAGGGGTTCCTACGAGCAGTACTTC. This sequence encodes CASSQGLFGLDRGSYEQYF.